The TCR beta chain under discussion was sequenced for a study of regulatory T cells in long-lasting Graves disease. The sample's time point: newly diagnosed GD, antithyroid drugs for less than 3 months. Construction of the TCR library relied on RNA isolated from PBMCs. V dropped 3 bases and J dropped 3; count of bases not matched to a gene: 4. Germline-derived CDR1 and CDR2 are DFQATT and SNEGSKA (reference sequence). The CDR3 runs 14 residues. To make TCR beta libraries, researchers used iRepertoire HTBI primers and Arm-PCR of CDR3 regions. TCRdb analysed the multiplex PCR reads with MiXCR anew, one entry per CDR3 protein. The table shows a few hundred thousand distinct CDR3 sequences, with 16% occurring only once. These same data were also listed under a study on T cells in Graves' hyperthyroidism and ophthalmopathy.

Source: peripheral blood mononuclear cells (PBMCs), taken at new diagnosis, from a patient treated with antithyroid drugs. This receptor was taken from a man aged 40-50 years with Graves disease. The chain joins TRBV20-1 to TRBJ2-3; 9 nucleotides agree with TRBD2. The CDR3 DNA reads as TGCAGTGCTAGGGGACTAGCTAGGACAGATACGCAGTATTTT. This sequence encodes CSARGLARTDTQYF.